What follows are 13 T cell receptor beta chains derived from one specimen sequenced in a study of T cell responses to AZD1222 COVID-19 vaccine. Sequencing used immunoSEQ multiplex PCR; TCRdb keeps in-frame clones, though not all of them. Of about 96,000 clones listed, roughly 90% are singletons. The sample in question was peripheral blood, obtained on day 0 of AZD1222 vaccination. Every receptor here comes from an adult in good health.

The chain is built from TRBV11-2 and TRBJ1-2; D is undetermined. Germline loops: CDR1 SGHAT, CDR2 FQNNGV. V was pared by 10 bases and J by 4 bases, with 16 bases between. The CDR3 totals 13 residues. The chain's CDR3 is CATGGQTLYGYTF. For the CDR3, the DNA is TGTGCCACGGGAGGGCAGACCCTCTATGGCTACACCTTC.

The gene calls are TRBV7-2 and TRBJ1-1, with a tentative D call TRBD1 (6 bases). The CDR3 has 17 amino acids. Between the trimmed V and J ends, which lost 5 bases and 2 bases, there was a span of 21 bases. Germline V gene lookup returns CDR1 SGHTA and CDR2 FQGNSA. The CDR3 DNA reads as TGTGCCAGCAGCACCCCGATCCGGGGGCGCCTCAACACTGAAGCTTTCTTT. It specifies CASSTPIRGRLNTEAFF.

The V gene is TRBV19, the J gene TRBJ2-1; D is uncertain. With 5 bases removed from V and 4 bases from J, the gap between germline ends came to 12 bases. The V gene's germline CDR1 is LNHDA and CDR2 SQIVND (reference sequence). CDR3 size: 14 residues. The CDR3 region has the DNA TGTGCCAGTAGTCCCAGGAGCCGATACAATGAGCAGTTCTTC. Its protein is CASSPRSRYNEQFF.

CDR3 loop: CASSLASSTGANIQYF. DNA of the CDR3: TGTGCCAGCAGTTTGGCCTCATCGACAGGGGCAAACATTCAGTACTTC. The rearrangement uses TRBV28 and TRBJ2-4; 8 bases match TRBD1. The CDR3 is 16 amino acids. Germline-derived CDR1 and CDR2 are MDHEN and SYDVKM. Unmatched junction bases numbered 10, after V lost 3 bases and J lost 6 bases.

The chain links TRBV19 to TRBJ2-2, with TRBD1 as a possible D gene (6 bases). The CDR3 has 17 residues. V dropped 3 bases and J dropped 0 bases, with 14 bases sitting between them. Germline lookup yields CDR1 LNHDA and CDR2 SQIVND (reference sequence). The chain's CDR3 is CASSIHRVDPNTGELFF. The CDR3 nucleotides read TGTGCCAGTAGTATCCACAGGGTAGACCCGAACACCGGGGAGCTGTTTTTT. Filled out from reference TRBV19 and TRBJ2-2, the complete variable domain reads DGGITQSPKYLFRKEGQNVTLSCEQNLNHDAMYWYRQDPGQGLRLIYYSQIVNDFQKGDIAEGYSVSREKKESFPLTVTSAQKNPTAFYLCASSIHRVDPNTGELFFGEGSRLTVL.

CDR3 bases: TGTGCCAGCAGTTCCGGGGGTAGAGATACGCAGTATTTT. Protein product: CASSSGGRDTQYF. The chain carries TRBV11-2 and TRBJ2-3; D perhaps matches TRBD2 (6 bases). V was trimmed by 6 bases and J by 5 bases, leaving 12 bases between them. The CDR3 contains 13 residues. The germline V gene has CDR1 SGHAT and CDR2 FQNNGV.

About this clone itself: Distinct nucleotide sequences in the sample also encode this CDR3. V is TRBV19 and J is TRBJ1-1, with D maybe TRBD1 (5 bases). The CDR3 sequence is 14 residues long. Looked up from germline, CDR1 is LNHDA and CDR2 is SQIVND (reference sequence). Between the trimmed V and J ends, which lost 4 bases and 0 bases, there was a span of 9 bases. The CDR3 is CASSTGTVNTEAFF. In DNA form, the CDR3 reads TGTGCCAGTAGTACGGGGACGGTGAACACTGAAGCTTTCTTT.

The rearrangement links TRBV4-2 to TRBJ2-1; 13 nucleotides match TRBD2. Germline trimming cut 3 bases from V and 10 bases from J; bases unmatched to any gene: 15. Germline CDR1 and CDR2: LGHNA and YNFKEQ. The CDR3 covers 18 residues. The CDR3 DNA reads as TGTGCCAGCAGCCACCCCGAAGGGACTAGCGGGATGCGGGGCGAGCAGTTCTTC. Its protein product is CASSHPEGTSGMRGEQFF.

By sample fraction, this clone is medium-sized. This chain joins TRBV19 and TRBJ2-7; D is possibly TRBD2 (7 bases). V lost 6 bases and J lost 2, with 17 bases in between. Germline CDR1 reads LNHDA; CDR2 reads SQIVND (reference sequence). The CDR3 length is 15 residues. The CDR3 spells CASSQSGGAAYEQYF. CDR3 in DNA: TGTGCCAGTAGCCAGAGTGGGGGGGCTGCCTACGAGCAGTACTTC.

V is TRBV5-4 and J is TRBJ1-6; D might be TRBD1 (5 bases). CDR1 is SGHNT and CDR2 is YYREEE in the germline V gene (reference sequence). The length of the CDR3 is 15 residues. Trimming removed 1 base at V and 6 bases at J, with 11 bases between. The DNA of the CDR3 is TGTGCCAGCAGCTTGACCGGGACCCTTAATTCACCCCTCCACTTT. Translating it yields CASSLTGTLNSPLHF.

This chain uses TRBV7-2 with TRBJ2-7, with 8 bases fitting TRBD2. Germline CDR1 reads SGHTA; CDR2 reads FQGNSA. The CDR3 totals 14 residues. J lost 4 bases, V lost 7 bases, and 9 bases had no gene match. The CDR3 region is CASTTGGAGYEQYF. The CDR3 DNA reads TGTGCCAGCACCACCGGGGGGGCAGGTTACGAGCAGTACTTC.

This clone was picked up one time. An end of the junction differs from the germline gene, which may be a read error. The chain has TRBV30 and TRBJ2-3, with D perhaps TRBD1 (5 bases). This CDR3 is 12 amino acids long. Germline V lookup: CDR1 GTSNPN, CDR2 SVGIG (reference sequence). Here the CDR3 reads CAWRLSTGTQYF. DNA of the CDR3: TGTGCCTGGAGATTATCTACAGGTACGCAGTATTTT.

The genes are TRBV9 and TRBJ2-7, with D perhaps TRBD2 (5 bases). V was clipped by 4 bases and J by 3 bases, with 14 bases between them. CDR3 length equals 14 residues. The germline CDR1 and CDR2 sequences are SGDLS and YYNGEE. CDR3: CASSPGLLLYEQYF. The CDR3 nucleotides are TGTGCCAGCAGCCCCGGACTCCTACTCTACGAGCAGTACTTC. Full variable domain (rest looked up from reference TRBV9 and TRBJ2-7): DSGVTQTPKHLITATGQRVTLRCSPRSGDLSVYWYQQSLDQGLQFLIQYYNGEERAKGNILERFSAQQFPDLHSELNLSSLELGDSALYFCASSPGLLLYEQYFGPGTRLTVT.